A single sample gave rise to the 7 T cell receptor beta chains below, sequenced in a study of cytomegalovirus exposure and HLA in healthy donors (dated by TCRdb to the late 2010s). Preparation of the library involved the immunoSEQ multiplex PCR assay. Entries here come from immuneACCESS through TCRdb and include only in-frame sequences with V and J called. Some clones fail to appear in such tables; in the studies checked, an unresolved V gene covers under half of the shortfall, and the cause of the remainder is unknown. Counted in this sample were 100,000 to 130,000 clones; around 95% of them appeared once. In total, the top ten clones hold 0.67% of the sample. What was sequenced was PBMCs. These receptors were taken from a woman between 18 and 29 years old in good health and CMV-seronegative.

The chain has TRBV5-1 and TRBJ1-4; 7 nucleotides line up with TRBD1. Trimming took 4 bases from V and 4 from J; bases not matched to a gene: 7. CDR3 length equals 15 residues. Germline-derived CDR1 and CDR2 are SGHRS and YFSETQ. The CDR3 here is CASSLGGTVNEKLFF. As DNA, the CDR3 is TGCGCCAGCAGCCTTGGGGGGACAGTTAATGAAAAACTGTTTTTT.

V is TRBV7-9 and J is TRBJ1-1; D is possibly TRBD1 (6 bases). CDR3 length equals 12 residues. Germline CDR1 is SEHNR and CDR2 is FQNEAQ (reference sequence). Trimming shortened V by 1 base and J by 6 bases, and 6 bases separated the two germline ends. The DNA of the CDR3 is TGTGCCAGCAGCTTAGGGACAGCTGAAGCTTTCTTT. Amino acid sequence: CASSLGTAEAFF.

The chain joins TRBV13 to TRBJ2-5, with 10 bases fitting TRBD2. CDR1 is PRHDT, CDR2 FYEKMQ, per germline (reference sequence). Losses at the gene ends were 4 bases for V and 1 base for J; bases not matched to a gene: 6. CDR3 size: 16 residues. In DNA form, the CDR3 reads TGTGCCAGCAGCTCAAGACTAGCGGGCACCCAAGAGACCCAGTACTTC. It translates to CASSSRLAGTQETQYF.

This chain connects TRBV9 to TRBJ2-5; 8 bases match TRBD2. The ends lost 2 bases at V and 2 bases at J; junction bases unmatched: 5. Germline CDR1 reads SGDLS; CDR2 reads YYNGEE. The CDR3 covers 15 residues. Here the CDR3 DNA reads TGTGCCAGCAGCGTTGGGCGGGGGGCTCAAGAGACCCAGTACTTC. It is translated as CASSVGRGAQETQYF.

The J gene is TRBJ2-1, the V gene TRBV28; 7 positions agree with TRBD2. The CDR3 extends over 15 amino acids. J lost 0 bases, V lost 3 bases, and 2 bases had no gene match. Germline-derived CDR1 and CDR2 are MDHEN and SYDVKM. The chain's CDR3 is CASSFGGGSYNEQFF. CDR3 DNA sequence: TGTGCCAGCAGTTTTGGGGGGGGCTCCTACAATGAGCAGTTCTTC.

Concerning this clone: This sample includes further DNA sequences coding for the same CDR3. This chain joins TRBV11-3 and TRBJ1-1; D gene uncertain. Germline CDR1 and CDR2: SGHNT and YENEEA. This CDR3 has 13 amino acids. V gave up 1 base and J gave up 4 bases, with 7 bases separating them. The CDR3 loop is CASSLGRGTEAFF. CDR3 bases: TGTGCCAGCAGCTTAGGTAGAGGCACTGAAGCTTTCTTT. The full variable domain, rest sourced from reference TRBV11-3 and TRBJ1-1, is EAGVVQSPRYKIIEKKQPVAFWCNPISGHNTLYWYLQNLGQGPELLIRYENEEAVDDSQLPKDRFSAERLKGVDSTLKIQPAELGDSAVYLCASSLGRGTEAFFGQGTRLTVV.

The rearrangement joins TRBV27 to TRBJ2-5; D may be TRBD1 (5 bases). The CDR3 length is 12 residues. Germline V gene sequence: CDR1 MNHEY, CDR2 SMNVEV (reference sequence). Trimming stripped 10 bases from V and 4 bases from J, with 13 bases between. The CDR3 spells CANSEGVETQYF. The CDR3 DNA reads TGTGCCAACTCGGAAGGGGTAGAGACCCAGTACTTC.